A single sample is the source of the 27 T cell receptor beta chains below, sequenced in a study of blood T cell repertoires in COVID-19. TCRdb keeps only in-frame clones here, not all; method: immunoSEQ multiplex PCR. Of about 35,000 clones detected, around 87% appear once; the ten largest clones hold 35% to 55%. The sequenced sample was peripheral blood. All receptors come from a human donor in a cohort sampled during active COVID-19.

J is TRBJ1-2 and V is TRBV11-2; D remains unclear. V gave up 5 bases and J gave up 2 bases, with 9 bases separating them. There are 13 residues in the CDR3. The germline V gene has CDR1 SGHAT and CDR2 FQNNGV. The CDR3, as DNA: TGTGCCAGCAGCCGCGACACCAACTATGGCTACACCTTC. It codes for CASSRDTNYGYTF.

CDR3 sequence (DNA): TGCAGCGTCACAGGGACGGCTTGGGAAAAACTGTTTTTT. It codes for CSVTGTAWEKLFF. The chain joins TRBV29-1 to TRBJ1-4, with D possibly matching TRBD1 (6 bases). CDR3 length: 13 residues. CDR1 and CDR2 (germline): SQVTM, ANQGSEA. The V gene lost 6 bases and the J gene lost 8 bases, with 16 bases spanning the gap.

In this sample, this clone turned up a few times. The rearrangement uses TRBV5-5 and TRBJ1-1; TRBD1 might be the D (5 bases). This CDR3 is built from 14 residues. The V end was cut by 0 bases, the J end by 4 bases, with 10 bases between. Germline V gene data show CDR1 as SGHKS and CDR2 as YYEKEE (reference sequence). Written as DNA, the CDR3 is TGTGCCAGCAGCTTGGCTTCCAGGGCCACTGAAGCTTTCTTT. Its protein is CASSLASRATEAFF.

V is TRBV7-3 and J is TRBJ1-1, with 7 positions matching TRBD1. After removal of 5 bases from V and 5 bases from J, the junction contained 11 bases not matched to a gene. CDR3 length equals 15 residues. Germline CDR1 is SGHTA and CDR2 is FQGTGA. CDR3 residues: CASSPSGTVRTEAFF. The CDR3 coding sequence is TGTGCCAGCAGCCCTTCGGGGACAGTGCGGACTGAAGCTTTCTTT.

V usage is TRBV2 and J usage is TRBJ2-1; 7 bases line up with TRBD1. CDR1 and CDR2 from the germline V gene are SNHLY and FYNNEI. The CDR3 runs to 12 residues. J gave up 9 bases and V 8 bases, and 7 bases lay outside the gene matches. CDR3 amino acids: CASEVQGTEQFF. DNA for the CDR3: TGTGCCAGCGAAGTACAGGGGACTGAGCAGTTCTTC.

This chain connects TRBV7-2 to TRBJ2-1; D is perhaps TRBD2 (5 bases). The CDR3 consists of 13 residues. Germline CDR1 reads SGHTA; CDR2 reads FQGNSA. V was clipped by 5 bases and J by 7 bases, with 12 bases between them. The CDR3: CASSQRWGNEQFF. For the CDR3, the DNA is TGTGCCAGCAGCCAGCGGTGGGGAAATGAGCAGTTCTTC.

The chain combines TRBV3-1 (or the pseudogene TRBV3-2) with TRBJ2-1, with 12 bases aligning to TRBD2. This CDR3 is built from 16 residues. V lost 4 bases, J lost 7 bases, and 8 bases stayed unmatched. Germline V lookup: CDR1 LGHDT, CDR2 YNNKEL (reference sequence). The CDR3 loop is CASSLQLAGGINEQFF. The CDR3 nucleotides read TGTGCCAGCAGCCTACAACTAGCGGGGGGTATAAATGAGCAGTTCTTC.

The chain joins TRBV29-1 to TRBJ2-6, with a tentative D call TRBD2 (5 bases). This CDR3 comprises 13 residues. V was shortened by 6 bases and J by 2 bases, with 8 bases between the two germline ends. Germline CDR1 SQVTM, CDR2 ANQGSEA. As DNA, the CDR3 is TGCAGCGTGAGGGAAACTGGGGCCAACGTCCTGACTTTC. It encodes CSVRETGANVLTF.

V gene TRBV27 combines with J gene TRBJ2-2, with D possibly TRBD1 on 6 matching bases. Trimming cost V 7 bases and J 6 bases, with 18 bases left between them. This CDR3 region has 15 residues. Germline CDR1 and CDR2: MNHEY and SMNVEV (reference sequence). CDR3 loop: CASKWGQGTAGELFF. The CDR3 region has the DNA TGTGCCAGCAAATGGGGGCAGGGGACGGCCGGGGAGCTGTTTTTT.

The chain employs TRBV7-9 and TRBJ1-4; 10 bases match TRBD1. Germline loops: CDR1 SEHNR, CDR2 FQNEAQ (reference sequence). There are 16 residues in the CDR3. V was clipped by 1 base and J by 11 bases; unmatched bases: 10. CDR3 sequence: CASSLGQGAISGKLFF. The DNA for the CDR3 is TGTGCCAGCAGCTTAGGACAGGGGGCCATAAGCGGTAAACTGTTTTTT.

The chain's CDR3 is CASSYREADTQYF. Written as DNA, the CDR3 is TGTGCCAGCAGTTACCGGGAGGCAGATACGCAGTATTTT. The gene calls are TRBV6-2 or TRBV6-3 and TRBJ2-3, with TRBD2 identical over 7 bases. Germline lookup yields CDR1 MNHEY and CDR2 SVGEGT. V lost 2 bases to trimming and J lost 4 bases; unmatched junction nucleotides: 0. CDR3 length: 13 amino acids.

The chain uses TRBV7-2 and TRBJ1-2; 10 positions match TRBD1. J gave up 8 bases and V 5 bases, and 5 bases lay outside the gene matches. There are 13 residues in the CDR3. Germline V CDR1 and CDR2: SGHTA, FQGNSA. As DNA, the CDR3 is TGTGCCAGCAGCCAGACAGGGGGCCTGGGCTACACCTTC. It translates to CASSQTGGLGYTF.

The chain joins TRBV7-8 to TRBJ2-7; no definite D call. V lost 6 bases to trimming and J lost 6 bases, with 15 bases between them. The CDR3 loop spans 13 amino acids. CDR1 is SGHVS and CDR2 is FQNEAQ in the germline V gene. The CDR3 DNA reads as TGTGCCAGCAGTCCTCTATCCGTCTCCGAGCAGTACTTC. It codes for CASSPLSVSEQYF.

The chain uses TRBV7-2 and TRBJ2-1, with a possible D match to TRBD2 (5 bases). V lost 5 bases, J lost 0 bases, and 11 bases lay in between. Germline loops: CDR1 SGHTA, CDR2 FQGNSA. The length of the CDR3 is 15 residues. CDR3: CASSTSGSSYNEQFF. For the CDR3, the DNA is TGTGCCAGCAGCACCAGCGGAAGCTCCTACAATGAGCAGTTCTTC.

V and J are TRBV24-1 and TRBJ2-1; 9 bases are shared with TRBD1. The germline V gene encodes CDR1 KGHDR and CDR2 SFDVKD. This CDR3 comprises 15 residues. With 5 bases clipped from V and 8 bases from J, the junction kept 9 bases outside the gene matches. CDR3 sequence reads: CATSVGDRALDEQFF. CDR3 nucleotides: TGTGCCACCAGTGTCGGGGACAGGGCCCTCGATGAGCAGTTCTTC.

The chain carries TRBV15 and TRBJ1-4; 9 bases fit TRBD1. This CDR3 is built from 16 residues. Germline-derived CDR1 and CDR2 are LNHNV and YYDKDF (reference sequence). Germline trimming cut 3 bases from V and 3 bases from J; bases unmatched to any gene: 5. The CDR3 DNA reads TGTGCCACCAGCAGGGATCGGACAGGGGCTAATGAAAAACTGTTTTTT. It is translated as CATSRDRTGANEKLFF.

This chain connects TRBV12-3 or TRBV12-4 to TRBJ1-2; perhaps TRBD1 as D (5 bases). CDR3 length equals 13 residues. The V gene lost 0 bases and the J gene lost 6 bases, with 8 bases spanning the gap. The CDR3 DNA sequence: TGTGCCAGCAGTTTAGCCAGGGTTAATGGCTACACCTTC. This encodes CASSLARVNGYTF.

The chain is built from TRBV6-1 and TRBJ1-2, with no clear D. The germline gives CDR1 MNHNS, CDR2 SASEGT. The CDR3 is 13 amino acids. Trimming pared 3 bases from V and 3 bases from J, leaving 8 bases between. CDR3 DNA sequence: TGTGCCAGCAGTGACGGGGTGGACTATGGCTACACCTTC. This gives the protein CASSDGVDYGYTF.

The chain recombines TRBV29-1 with TRBJ1-2, with D unresolved. CDR1 and CDR2 (germline): SQVTM, ANQGSEA. The CDR3 covers 14 residues. The V gene lost 4 bases and the J gene lost 7 bases, with 19 bases spanning the gap. This chain's CDR3 is CSVVPPVIEGGYTF. The CDR3 DNA is TGCAGCGTTGTACCTCCGGTGATTGAGGGTGGCTACACCTTC.

J is TRBJ1-1 and V is TRBV20-1, with TRBD1 as a possible D gene (6 bases). V shed 7 bases and J shed 6 bases, with 12 bases lying between them. Per germline, CDR1 DFQATT and CDR2 SNEGSKA (reference sequence). The CDR3 sequence is 11 residues long. CDR3 DNA sequence: TGCAGTGTTGGGGGCGACGCTGAAGCTTTCTTT. Translated, it gives CSVGGDAEAFF.

This chain uses TRBV28 with TRBJ1-1; TRBD1 aligns across 9 bases. This CDR3 region has 16 residues. Trimming at V came to 2 bases and at J to 5 bases, leaving 9 bases not matched to a gene. CDR1 is MDHEN and CDR2 is SYDVKM in the germline V gene. CDR3 residues: CASSLPHTGGGTEAFF. The CDR3 coding sequence is TGTGCCAGCAGTTTACCTCACACAGGGGGCGGTACTGAAGCTTTCTTT.

This chain connects TRBV4-3 to TRBJ2-2; D uncertain. V was clipped by 5 bases and J by 1 base, with 8 bases between them. The germline gives CDR1 LGHNA, CDR2 YSLEER. The CDR3 covers 14 residues. In nucleotides, the CDR3 is TGCGCCAGCAGCGACCGACTGAACACCGGGGAGCTGTTTTTT. Residues: CASSDRLNTGELFF.

The genes are TRBV5-4 and TRBJ2-7; 8 bases match TRBD1. Germline V gene lookup returns CDR1 SGHNT and CDR2 YYREEE (reference sequence). This CDR3 spans 14 amino acids. After removal of 2 bases from V and 3 bases from J, the junction contained 4 bases not matched to a gene. This chain's CDR3 is CASSFRGQGYEQYF. The CDR3 DNA reads TGTGCCAGCAGCTTTAGAGGACAGGGCTACGAGCAGTACTTC. The whole variable domain, remainder taken from reference TRBV5-4 and TRBJ2-7, is ETGVTQSPTHLIKTRGQQVTLRCSSQSGHNTVSWYQQALGQGPQFIFQYYREEENGRGNFPPRFSGLQFPNYSSELNVNALELDDSALYLCASSFRGQGYEQYFGPGTRLTVT.

This clone was seen a single time. The genes are TRBV6-2 or TRBV6-3 and TRBJ2-7; 9 bases align to TRBD1. Trimming cost V 0 bases and J 3 bases; bases outside gene matches: 6. The CDR3 extends over 16 amino acids. Germline CDR1 MNHEY, CDR2 SVGEGT. CDR3 DNA: TGTGCCAGCAGTTACTCGACGACAGGGGGAAACTACGAGCAGTACTTC. It encodes CASSYSTTGGNYEQYF.

The chain couples TRBV3-1 (or the pseudogene TRBV3-2) to TRBJ2-7, with D possibly matching TRBD2 (7 bases). Germline V gives CDR1 LGHDT, CDR2 YNNKEL (reference sequence). The length of the CDR3 is 13 residues. V was cut by 1 base and J by 5 bases, with 9 bases left in between. This CDR3 reads CASSQAGGDEQYF. The CDR3 nucleotides read TGTGCCAGCAGCCAAGCGGGGGGCGACGAGCAGTACTTC.

This chain uses TRBV9 with TRBJ2-7; 9 nucleotides line up with TRBD1. Trimming took 3 bases from V and 2 from J; bases not matched to a gene: 0. The CDR3 contains 13 residues. In germline, CDR1 is SGDLS, CDR2 YYNGEE. Written as DNA, the CDR3 is TGTGCCAGCAGCGGGGACAGGGCCTACGAGCAGTACTTC. It encodes CASSGDRAYEQYF. Complete variable domain (other parts from reference TRBV9 and TRBJ2-7): DSGVTQTPKHLITATGQRVTLRCSPRSGDLSVYWYQQSLDQGLQFLIQYYNGEERAKGNILERFSAQQFPDLHSELNLSSLELGDSALYFCASSGDRAYEQYFGPGTRLTVT.

V is TRBV11-2 and J is TRBJ2-5; 9 positions agree with TRBD1. The CDR3 is 15 amino acids. V shed 6 bases, J shed 5 bases, and the junction held 10 bases outside the gene matches. Germline CDR1 SGHAT, CDR2 FQNNGV. The CDR3 loop is CASRYRGLLLETQYF. The CDR3 DNA follows: TGTGCCAGCAGGTACAGGGGGCTGCTTTTGGAGACCCAGTACTTC.